This T cell receptor beta chain was found in a study of cytomegalovirus exposure and HLA in healthy donors. Study-wide findings and caveats: Later on, an analysis showed TCR association rates differing by HLA locus, with DRB1 the most and HLA-C the fewest.

The PCR was carried out with 60 Vbeta primers and 13 Jbeta primers. Clones were read by immunoSEQ multiplex PCR, and TCRdb kept only the in-frame ones, dropping some. The repertoire holds 100,000 to 150,000 clones, 70% to 80% seen once, with more than 2.5% in the top ten. This clone was counted between two and nine times. Its antigen is unknown. The CDR3 length is 15 residues. Trimming shortened V by 3 bases and J by 0 bases, and 9 bases separated the two germline ends. CDR1 is MNHEY, CDR2 SMNVEV, per germline (reference sequence). V usage is TRBV27 and J usage is TRBJ1-5; the D gene is possibly TRBD1 (5 bases). This sequence was found in a woman in her sixties or seventies in good health and CMV-seropositive. Sequenced material: PBMCs. CDR3 sequence: CASSLRTYSNQPQHF. The CDR3 coding sequence is TGTGCCAGCAGTTTGCGGACATATAGCAATCAGCCCCAGCATTTT.